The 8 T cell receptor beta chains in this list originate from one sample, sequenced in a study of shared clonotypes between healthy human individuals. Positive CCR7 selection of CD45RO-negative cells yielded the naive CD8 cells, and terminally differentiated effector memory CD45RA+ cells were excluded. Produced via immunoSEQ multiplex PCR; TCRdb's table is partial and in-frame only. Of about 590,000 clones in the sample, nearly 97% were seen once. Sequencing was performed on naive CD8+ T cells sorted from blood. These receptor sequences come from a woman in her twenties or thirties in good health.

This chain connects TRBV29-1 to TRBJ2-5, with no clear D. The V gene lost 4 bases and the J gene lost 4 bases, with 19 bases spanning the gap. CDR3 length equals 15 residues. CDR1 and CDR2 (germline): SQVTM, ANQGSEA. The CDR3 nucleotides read TGCAGCGTTGGATCAGGAACCGCTTTTCGAGAGACCCAGTACTTC. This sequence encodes CSVGSGTAFRETQYF.

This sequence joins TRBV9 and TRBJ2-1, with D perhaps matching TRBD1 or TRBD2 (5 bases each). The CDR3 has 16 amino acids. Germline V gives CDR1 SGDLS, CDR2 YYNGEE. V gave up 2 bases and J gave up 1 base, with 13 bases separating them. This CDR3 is CASSVFRDGSYNEQFF. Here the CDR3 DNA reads TGTGCCAGCAGCGTGTTCAGGGACGGATCCTACAATGAGCAGTTCTTC.

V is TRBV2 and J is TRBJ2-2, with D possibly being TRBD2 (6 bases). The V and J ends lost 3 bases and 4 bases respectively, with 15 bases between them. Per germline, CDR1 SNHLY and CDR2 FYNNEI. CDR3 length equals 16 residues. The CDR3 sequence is CASSDWGESGTGELFF. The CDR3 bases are TGTGCCAGCAGTGATTGGGGGGAGTCGGGCACCGGGGAGCTGTTTTTT.

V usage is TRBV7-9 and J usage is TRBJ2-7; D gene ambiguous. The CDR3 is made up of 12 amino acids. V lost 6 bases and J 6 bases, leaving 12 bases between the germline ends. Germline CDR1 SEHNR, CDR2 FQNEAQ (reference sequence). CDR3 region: CASSRSKLEQYF. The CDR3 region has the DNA TGTGCCAGCAGTCGTTCGAAGCTCGAGCAGTACTTC.

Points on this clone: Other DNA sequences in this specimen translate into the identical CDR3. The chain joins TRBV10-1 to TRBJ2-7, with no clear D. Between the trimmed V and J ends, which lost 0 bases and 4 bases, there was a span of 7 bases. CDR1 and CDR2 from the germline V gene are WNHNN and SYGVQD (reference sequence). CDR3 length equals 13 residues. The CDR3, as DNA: TGCGCCAGCAGTGAGTCGGGGTCTTACGAGCAGTACTTC. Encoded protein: CASSESGSYEQYF.

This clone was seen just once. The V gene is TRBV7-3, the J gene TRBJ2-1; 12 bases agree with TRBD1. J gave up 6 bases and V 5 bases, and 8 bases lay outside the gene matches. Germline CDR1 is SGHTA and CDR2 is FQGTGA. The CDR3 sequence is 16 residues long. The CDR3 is CASSLAGTGGLNEQFF. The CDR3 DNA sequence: TGTGCCAGCAGCCTGGCCGGGACAGGGGGCCTCAATGAGCAGTTCTTC.

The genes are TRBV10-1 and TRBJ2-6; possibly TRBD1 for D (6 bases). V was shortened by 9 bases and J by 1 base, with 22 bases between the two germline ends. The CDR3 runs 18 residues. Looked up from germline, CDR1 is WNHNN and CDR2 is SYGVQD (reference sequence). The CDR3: CARIQGLGSYSGANVLTF. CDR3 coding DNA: TGCGCCAGAATCCAGGGGCTCGGTTCTTATTCTGGGGCCAACGTCCTGACTTTC.

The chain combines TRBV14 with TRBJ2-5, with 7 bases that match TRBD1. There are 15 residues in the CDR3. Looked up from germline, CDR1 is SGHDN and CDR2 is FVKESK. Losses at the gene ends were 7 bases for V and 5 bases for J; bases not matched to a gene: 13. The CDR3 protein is CASTKEGGGLETQYF. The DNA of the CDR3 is TGTGCCAGCACCAAAGAAGGGGGCGGATTGGAGACCCAGTACTTC.